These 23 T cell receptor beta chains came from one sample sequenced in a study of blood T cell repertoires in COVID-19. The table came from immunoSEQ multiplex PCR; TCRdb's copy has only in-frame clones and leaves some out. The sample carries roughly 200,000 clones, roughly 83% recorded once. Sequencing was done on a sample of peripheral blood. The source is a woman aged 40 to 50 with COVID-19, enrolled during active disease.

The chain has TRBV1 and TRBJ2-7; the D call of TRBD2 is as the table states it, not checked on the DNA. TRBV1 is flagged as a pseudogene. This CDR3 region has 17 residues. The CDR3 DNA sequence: TGCACCAGCAGCCGAGGGCCCTTAGGGCTAACACCCTACGAGCAGTACTTC. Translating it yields CTSSRGPLGLTPYEQYF.

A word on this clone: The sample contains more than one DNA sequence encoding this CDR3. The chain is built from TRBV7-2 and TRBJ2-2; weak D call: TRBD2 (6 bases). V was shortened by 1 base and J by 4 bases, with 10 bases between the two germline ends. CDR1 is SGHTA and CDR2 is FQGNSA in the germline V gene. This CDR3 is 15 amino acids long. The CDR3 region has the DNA TGTGCCAGCAGCTTAGTGTCCGGGGGCACCGGGGAGCTGTTTTTT. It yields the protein CASSLVSGGTGELFF.

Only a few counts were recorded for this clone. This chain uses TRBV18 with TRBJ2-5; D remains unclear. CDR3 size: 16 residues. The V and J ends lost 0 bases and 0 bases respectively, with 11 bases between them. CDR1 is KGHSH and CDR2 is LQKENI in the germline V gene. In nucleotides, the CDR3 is TGTGCCAGCTCACCACCTCCGGCCAGGTACCAAGAGACCCAGTACTTC. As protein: CASSPPPARYQETQYF.

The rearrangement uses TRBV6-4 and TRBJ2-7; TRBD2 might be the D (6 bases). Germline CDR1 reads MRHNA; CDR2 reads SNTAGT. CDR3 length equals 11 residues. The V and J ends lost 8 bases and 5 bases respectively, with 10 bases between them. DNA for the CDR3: TGTGCCAGCGGGAGGAGCGACGAGCAGTACTTC. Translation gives CASGRSDEQYF.

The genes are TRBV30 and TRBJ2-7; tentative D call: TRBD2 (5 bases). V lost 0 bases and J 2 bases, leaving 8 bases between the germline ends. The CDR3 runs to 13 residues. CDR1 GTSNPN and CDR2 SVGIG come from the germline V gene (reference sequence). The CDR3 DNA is TGTGCCTGGAGTGTACGAGGGACCTACGAGCAGTACTTC. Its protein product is CAWSVRGTYEQYF.

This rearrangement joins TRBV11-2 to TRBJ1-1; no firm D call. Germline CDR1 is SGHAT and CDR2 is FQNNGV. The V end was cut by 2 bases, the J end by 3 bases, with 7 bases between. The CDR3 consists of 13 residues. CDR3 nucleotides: TGTGCCAGCAGCTTACTTGAGTACACTGAAGCTTTCTTT. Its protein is CASSLLEYTEAFF.

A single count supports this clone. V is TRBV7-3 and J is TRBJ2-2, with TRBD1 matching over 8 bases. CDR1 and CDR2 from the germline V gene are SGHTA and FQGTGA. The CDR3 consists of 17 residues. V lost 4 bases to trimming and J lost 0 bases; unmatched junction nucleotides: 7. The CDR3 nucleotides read TGTGCCAGCAGCTCAAGACAGGGGACAACGAACACCGGGGAGCTGTTTTTT. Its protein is CASSSRQGTTNTGELFF.

CDR3 coding DNA: TGCGCCAGCAGCTTGTTCGGCCAACCGGAGGGGGAGACCCAGTACTTC. Translating gives CASSLFGQPEGETQYF. This chain uses TRBV5-1 with TRBJ2-5, with D perhaps TRBD2 (6 bases). The CDR3 sequence is 16 residues long. Germline values: CDR1 SGHRS, CDR2 YFSETQ. Trimming cost V 1 base and J 5 bases, with 18 bases left between them.

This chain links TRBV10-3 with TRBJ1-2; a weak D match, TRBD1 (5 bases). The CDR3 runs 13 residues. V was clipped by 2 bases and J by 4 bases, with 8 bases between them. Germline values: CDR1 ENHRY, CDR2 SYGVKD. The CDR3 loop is CAISEQQGYGYTF. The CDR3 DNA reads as TGTGCCATCAGTGAGCAGCAGGGCTATGGCTACACCTTC.

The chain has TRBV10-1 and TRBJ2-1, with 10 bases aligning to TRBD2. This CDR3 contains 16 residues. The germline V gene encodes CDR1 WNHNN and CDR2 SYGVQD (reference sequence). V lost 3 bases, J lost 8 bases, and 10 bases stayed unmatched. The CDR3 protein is CASSDPSGRAGDEQFF. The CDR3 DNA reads TGCGCCAGCAGTGATCCCAGCGGGAGGGCCGGGGATGAGCAGTTCTTC.

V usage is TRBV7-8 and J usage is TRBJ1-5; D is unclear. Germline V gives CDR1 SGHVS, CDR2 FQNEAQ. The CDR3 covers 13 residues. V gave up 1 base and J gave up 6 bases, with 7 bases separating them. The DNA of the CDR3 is TGTGCCAGCAGCTTAGGGCGGAGTCAGCCCCAGCATTTT. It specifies CASSLGRSQPQHF.

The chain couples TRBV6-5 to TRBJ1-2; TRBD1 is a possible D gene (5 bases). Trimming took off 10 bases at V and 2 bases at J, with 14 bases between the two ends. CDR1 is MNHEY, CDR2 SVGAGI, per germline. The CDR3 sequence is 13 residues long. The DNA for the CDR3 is TGTGCCACCTACCCTCGGGGGAACTATGGCTACACCTTC. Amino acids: CATYPRGNYGYTF.

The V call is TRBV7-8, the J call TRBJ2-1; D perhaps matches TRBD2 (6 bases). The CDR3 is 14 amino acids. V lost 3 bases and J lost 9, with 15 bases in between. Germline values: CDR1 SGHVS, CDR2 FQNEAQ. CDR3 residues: CASSLRGPPGEQFF. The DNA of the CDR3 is TGTGCCAGCAGCTTGCGGGGTCCACCGGGTGAGCAGTTCTTC.

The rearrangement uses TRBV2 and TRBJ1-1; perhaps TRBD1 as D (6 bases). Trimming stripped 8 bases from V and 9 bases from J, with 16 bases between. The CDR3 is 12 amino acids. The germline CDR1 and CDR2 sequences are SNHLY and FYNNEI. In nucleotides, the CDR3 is TGTGCCAGCCTAACGGGGGGGGCTAAAGCTTTCTTT. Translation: CASLTGGAKAFF.

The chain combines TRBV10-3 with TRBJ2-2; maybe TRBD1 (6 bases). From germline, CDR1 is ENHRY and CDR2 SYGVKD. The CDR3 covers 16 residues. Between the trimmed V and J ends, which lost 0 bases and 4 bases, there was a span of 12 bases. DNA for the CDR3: TGTGCCATCAGTGAGTCCGTTGGACAGACCACCGGGGAGCTGTTTTTT. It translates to CAISESVGQTTGELFF.

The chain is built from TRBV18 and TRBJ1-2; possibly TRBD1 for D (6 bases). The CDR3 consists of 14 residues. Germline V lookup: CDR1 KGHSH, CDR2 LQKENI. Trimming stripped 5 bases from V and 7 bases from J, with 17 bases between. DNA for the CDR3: TGTGCCAGCTCAGCAACCTACAGGGAGTCTGGCTACACCTTC. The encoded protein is CASSATYRESGYTF.

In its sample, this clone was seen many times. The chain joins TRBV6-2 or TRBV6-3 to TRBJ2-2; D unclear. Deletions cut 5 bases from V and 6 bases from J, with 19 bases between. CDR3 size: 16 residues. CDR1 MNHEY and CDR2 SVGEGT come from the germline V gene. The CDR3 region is CASSRLRVKSAGELFF. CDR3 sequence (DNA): TGTGCCAGCAGTCGTCTCCGGGTCAAGAGCGCCGGGGAGCTGTTTTTT.

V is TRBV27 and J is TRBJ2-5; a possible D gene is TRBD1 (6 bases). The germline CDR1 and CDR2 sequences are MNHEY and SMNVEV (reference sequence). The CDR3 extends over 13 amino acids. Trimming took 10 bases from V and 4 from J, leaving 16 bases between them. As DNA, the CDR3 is TGTGCCAAGTTTCCCAGGGGAATAGAGACCCAGTACTTC. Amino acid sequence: CAKFPRGIETQYF.

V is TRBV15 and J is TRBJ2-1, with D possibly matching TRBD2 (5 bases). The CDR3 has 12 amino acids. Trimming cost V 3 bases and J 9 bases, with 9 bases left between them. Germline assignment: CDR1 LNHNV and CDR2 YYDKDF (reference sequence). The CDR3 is CATSSGESEQFF. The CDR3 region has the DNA TGTGCCACCAGCAGTGGGGAGAGTGAGCAGTTCTTC.

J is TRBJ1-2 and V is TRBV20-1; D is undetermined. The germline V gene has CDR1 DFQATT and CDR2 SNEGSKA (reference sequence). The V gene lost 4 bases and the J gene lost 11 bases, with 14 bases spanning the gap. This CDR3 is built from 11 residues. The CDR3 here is CSATPVEGYTF. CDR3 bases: TGCAGTGCTACCCCCGTTGAGGGTTACACCTTC.

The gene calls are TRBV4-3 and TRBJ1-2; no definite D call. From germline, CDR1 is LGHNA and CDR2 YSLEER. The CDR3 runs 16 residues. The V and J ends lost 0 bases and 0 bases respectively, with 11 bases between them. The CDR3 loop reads CASSQDAAGANYGYTF. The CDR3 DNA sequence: TGCGCCAGCAGCCAAGATGCGGCCGGGGCTAACTATGGCTACACCTTC.

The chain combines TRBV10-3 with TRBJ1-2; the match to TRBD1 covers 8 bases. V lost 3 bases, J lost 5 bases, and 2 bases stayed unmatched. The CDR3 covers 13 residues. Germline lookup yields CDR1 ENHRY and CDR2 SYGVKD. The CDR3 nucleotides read TGTGCCATCAGTGAAGGACAGGGTTATGGCTACACCTTC. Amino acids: CAISEGQGYGYTF.

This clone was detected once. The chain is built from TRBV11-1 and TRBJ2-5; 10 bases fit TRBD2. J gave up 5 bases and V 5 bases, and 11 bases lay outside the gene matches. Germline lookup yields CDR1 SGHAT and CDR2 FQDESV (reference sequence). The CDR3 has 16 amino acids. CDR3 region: CASSRLLAGESETQYF. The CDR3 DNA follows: TGTGCCAGCAGCCGTCTCCTAGCGGGAGAGTCGGAGACCCAGTACTTC. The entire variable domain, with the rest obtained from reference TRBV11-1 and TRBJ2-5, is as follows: EAEVAQSPRYKITEKSQAVAFWCDPISGHATLYWYRQILGQGPELLVQFQDESVVDDSQLPKDRFSAERLKGVDSTLKIQPAELGDSAMYLCASSRLLAGESETQYFGPGTRLLVL.